What follows are 10 T cell receptor beta chains derived from one specimen sequenced in a study of spatial heterogeneity in lung cancer. Documented time point: sample taken at primary tumor resection. MiXCR, applied by TCRdb to the 5' RACE reads, yields one record per CDR3 protein. The table includes roughly 1,900 distinct CDR3 sequences, approximately 11% detected once. Here the sequenced sample was normal lung tissue next to the tumor, taken at surgery. The receptors derive from a female donor with early-stage non-small cell lung cancer.

This clonotype qualifies as medium-sized (0.01 to 0.1%). The V and J genes are TRBV27 and TRBJ1-3, with D unclear. Germline CDR1 is MNHEY and CDR2 is SMNVEV (reference sequence). With 5 bases removed from V and 4 bases from J, the gap between germline ends came to 24 bases. The length of the CDR3 is 18 residues. The CDR3 DNA is TGTGCCAGCAGTCCCCGGTTTGAGGCTGCGGGCAGGGGAAACACCATATATTTT. It is translated as CASSPRFEAAGRGNTIYF.

This clonotype is medium-sized in the sample. The DNA for the CDR3 is TGTGCCAGCTTTTTCTCTCGCGGAAACACCATATATTTT. Protein sequence: CASFFSRGNTIYF. The chain couples TRBV6-6 to TRBJ1-3; no reliable D call. Trimming took 8 bases from V and 4 from J, leaving 12 bases between them. Germline CDR1 MNHNY, CDR2 SVGAGI (reference sequence). This CDR3 is 13 amino acids long.

The chain is built from TRBV29-1 and TRBJ2-3; the D call may be TRBD1 or TRBD2 (5 bases each). Germline V gene lookup returns CDR1 SQVTM and CDR2 ANQGSEA. Trimming left V 7 bases short and J 8 bases short, with 16 bases between. The CDR3 length is 12 residues. In nucleotides, the CDR3 is TGCAGCGGAGGGGACGGAGCCGGTACGCAGTATTTT. Amino acid sequence: CSGGDGAGTQYF.

By its share, this clonotype is large (0.1 to 1%). This chain uses TRBV12-3 or TRBV12-4 with TRBJ1-4, with D hard to call. V shed 7 bases and J shed 0 bases, with 21 bases lying between them. The CDR3 is 18 amino acids. CDR3 sequence: CASTHGGKIRATNEKLFF. The CDR3 DNA sequence: TGTGCCAGCACCCACGGAGGAAAGATTCGAGCAACTAATGAAAAACTGTTTTTT.

Judged by abundance, this clonotype is medium-sized (0.01 to 0.1%). The V gene is TRBV28, the J gene TRBJ1-6; D is ambiguous. The germline V gene has CDR1 MDHEN and CDR2 SYDVKM. The CDR3 spans 17 residues. Between the trimmed V and J ends, which lost 2 bases and 14 bases, there was a span of 25 bases. The CDR3 here is CASSLSTEPSGYRTLHF. CDR3 DNA sequence: TGTGCCAGCAGTTTAAGCACCGAGCCCAGCGGGTACCGCACCCTCCACTTT.

At least ten counts were recorded for this clonotype. The chain recombines TRBV28 with TRBJ2-3; TRBD2 matches 9 bases. The CDR3 spans 14 residues. J lost 6 bases, V lost 3 bases, and 4 bases had no gene match. Germline CDR1 and CDR2: MDHEN and SYDVKM. For the CDR3, the DNA is TGTGCCAGCAGTTTTCTAGCGGGGACGGATACGCAGTATTTT. It specifies CASSFLAGTDTQYF.

Within the sample, this clonotype is medium-sized. The V call is TRBV10-3, the J call TRBJ2-2; 14 nucleotides align to TRBD2. This CDR3 is built from 16 residues. J was trimmed by 4 bases and V by 4 bases; bases with no gene match: 2. Germline values: CDR1 ENHRY, CDR2 SYGVKD. CDR3 amino acids: CAISGGLAGATGELFF. CDR3 coding DNA: TGTGCCATCAGTGGGGGACTAGCGGGAGCCACCGGGGAGCTGTTTTTT.

This clonotype is labeled as medium-sized. The chain has TRBV5-1 and TRBJ2-3; tentative D call: TRBD2 (5 bases). The CDR3 covers 14 residues. V was trimmed by 4 bases and J by 0 bases, leaving 9 bases between them. Germline assignment: CDR1 SGHRS and CDR2 YFSETQ. CDR3 DNA: TGCGCCAGCAGCCGGGGATCTAGCACAGATACGCAGTATTTT. Residues: CASSRGSSTDTQYF.

In this sample, this clonotype is medium-sized. The chain joins TRBV9 to TRBJ2-3, with TRBD2 matching over 10 bases. Germline CDR1 is SGDLS and CDR2 is YYNGEE. V lost 2 bases and J lost 0; bases outside the gene matches: 0. CDR3 size: 15 residues. The CDR3 spells CASSVSGRSTDTQYF. The CDR3 bases are TGTGCCAGCAGCGTTAGCGGGAGGAGCACAGATACGCAGTATTTT.

In its sample, this clonotype is medium-sized (0.01 to 0.1%). V and J are TRBV6-6 and TRBJ1-3, with D maybe TRBD1 (6 bases). The germline V gene has CDR1 MNHNY and CDR2 SVGAGI (reference sequence). V was clipped by 6 bases and J by 0 bases, with 12 bases between them. The CDR3 is made up of 15 amino acids. The CDR3, as DNA: TGTGCCAGCAGGGAAGGGGGGGCCTCTGGAAACACCATATATTTT. Translating gives CASREGGASGNTIYF.